Reported below is one T cell receptor (beta chain). Its antigen remains unknown. Only in-frame clones appear in the TCRdb table, and some are missing; sequencing was by immunoSEQ multiplex PCR. The sample lists 230,000 or so clones, about 91% occurring once. The record originates from a study of cytomegalovirus exposure and HLA in healthy donors. The donors were part of the validation cohort, which consisted of over a hundred subjects and was separate from the first cohort of hundreds of subjects. Findings and caveats of the study: There were some public TCRs occurring in many donors, but most TCR sequences were rare.

The germline V gene encodes CDR1 SEHNR and CDR2 FQNEAQ (reference sequence). The CDR3 is 17 residues long. V shed 1 base, J shed 2 bases, and the junction held 9 bases outside the gene matches. The chain uses TRBV7-9 and TRBJ2-3; 7 nucleotides align to TRBD2. The TCR originated in a woman aged 18 to 35 in good health and CMV-seronegative. The source material was PBMCs. CDR3 sequence (DNA): TGTGCCAGCAGCTTAGGACCCGAGCGGGACCACACAGATACGCAGTATTTT. It translates to CASSLGPERDHTDTQYF.